The TCR beta chain under discussion was sequenced for a study of blood T cell repertoires in COVID-19 (dated by TCRdb to 2020 to 2021). About the full investigation: Samples from collaborators originated in the United States, Italy and Spain and spanned both the acute and convalescent phases of COVID-19. The prospective study material was composed of cDNA or gDNA derived from T cells, B-cell-depleted T cells, or PBMCs. The dataset comprised deeply sampled blood TCRbeta repertoires from subjects exposed to, actively infected with, or recovered from COVID-19. The repertoires were released in a freely available public database intended as a resource for research on the immune response to SARS-CoV-2. Samples came from the ongoing ImmuneRACE study (first 160 participants) plus 1,254 subjects from 6 global collaborators. Nearly every sample came with metadata listing a de-identified subject ID, COVID-19 status, age in years and sex. Where available, HLA class I and class II types were taken from metadata supplied by the sample provider and were not determined by assay-based typing. Results the study describes overall, beyond this receptor: How much clinical and demographic metadata was included differed by source and by participant, and the metadata was provided uncurated.

This clone was seen a handful of times. The specificity of this receptor is unknown. Per-base quality was not reported, and no clone a single base away is much larger than it. TCRbeta CDR3 regions were amplified from genomic DNA by means of the immunoSEQ Assay, a bias-controlled multiplex PCR. The authors' analysis ran thus. Nucleated cell counts per sample were estimated from amplification of reference gene primers within the assay. To quantify the absolute abundance of each unique TCRbeta CDR3 rearrangement, sequence reads were collapsed and filtered. For each sample, productive Simpson clonality was calculated as the square root of Simpson's diversity index across productive rearrangements. TCRdb took over this immuneACCESS table, retaining in-frame rearrangements with V and J assigned. Such tables are incomplete; in checked studies, under half of the missing clones stem from an unresolved V gene, and the remainder is unexplained. V, J and clone size reflect that table, while D and trimming were determined from the DNA. The sample has about 66,000 clones on record, about 87% of them singletons. Over 5% of the sample is held by the ten biggest clonotypes.

Unmatched junction bases come to 4, with V trimmed by 5 bases and J by 0 bases. CDR3 length: 16 amino acids, cysteine to phenylalanine. The read is trimmed to its CDR3 DNA, 48 bases read in frame from base 1. Based on the germline V gene, the CDR1 and CDR2 sequences are SGHVS and FNYEAQ. Whole blood was collected in K2EDTA tubes by collaborating institutions according to the institutions' own protocols. For TCRbeta analysis, collaborators shipped samples as frozen whole blood, isolated PBMCs, or DNA extracted from either of those sample types. The sequenced sample consisted of peripheral blood. The sequence joins TRBV7-6 to TRBJ2-6; 7 central nucleotides agree with TRBD1. The sequence was collected from a woman aged 70 to 79 with acute or convalescent COVID-19. The CDR3: CASSTGDGSGANVLTF. The nucleotides read TGTGCCAGCAGCACAGGGGACGGCTCTGGGGCCAACGTCCTGACTTTC.